Listed here is a single T cell receptor beta chain. The sample is drawn from a study of blood T cell repertoires in COVID-19. Whole-study context: Sources were T cells, B-cell-depleted T cells, or PBMCs; the material itself was cDNA or gDNA.

Among Cohort 3 donors, those recovered had two negative PCRs, clearance, or symptom resolution. The CDR3 extends over 17 amino acids. The germline V gene encodes CDR1 MNHNS and CDR2 SASEGT. V gave up 4 bases and J gave up 7 bases, with 20 bases separating them. Only in-frame clones appear in the TCRdb table, and some are missing; sequencing was by immunoSEQ multiplex PCR. There are about 300,000 clones in the sample; 87% occur only once, and approximately 5% lies in the top ten. This chain connects TRBV6-1 to TRBJ1-6, with D possibly TRBD1 on 6 matching bases. The clonotype originates from a woman in her thirties who had recovered from COVID-19. The material sequenced was PBMCs or T cells enriched from blood (not recorded which). DNA for the CDR3: TGTGCCAGCAGTGGGTCGCGGGGGGCGCCAGGAAATTCACCCCTCCACTTT. Translated: CASSGSRGAPGNSPLHF.